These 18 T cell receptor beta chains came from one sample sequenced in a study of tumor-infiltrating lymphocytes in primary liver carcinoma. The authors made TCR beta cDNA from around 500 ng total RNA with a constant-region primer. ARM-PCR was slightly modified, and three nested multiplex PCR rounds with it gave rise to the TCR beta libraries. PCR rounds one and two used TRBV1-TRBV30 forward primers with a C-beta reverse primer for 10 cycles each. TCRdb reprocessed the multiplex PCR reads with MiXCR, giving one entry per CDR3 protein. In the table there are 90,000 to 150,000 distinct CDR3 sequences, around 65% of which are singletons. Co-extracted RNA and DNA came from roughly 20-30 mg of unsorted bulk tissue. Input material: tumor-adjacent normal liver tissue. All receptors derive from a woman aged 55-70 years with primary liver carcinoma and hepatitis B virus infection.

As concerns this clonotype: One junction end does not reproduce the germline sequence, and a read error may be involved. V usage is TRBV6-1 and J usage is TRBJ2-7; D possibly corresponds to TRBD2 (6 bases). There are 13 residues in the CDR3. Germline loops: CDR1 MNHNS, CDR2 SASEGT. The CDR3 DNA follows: TGTGCCAGAAGTGCAACCGGGACTGCCGAGCAGTACTTC. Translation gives CARSATGTAEQYF.

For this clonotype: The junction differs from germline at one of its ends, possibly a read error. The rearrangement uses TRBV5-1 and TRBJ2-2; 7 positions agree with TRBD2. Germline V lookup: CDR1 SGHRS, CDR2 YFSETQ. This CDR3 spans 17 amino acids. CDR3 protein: CTSSWSLAVPNMGELFF. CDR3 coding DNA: TGCACCAGCAGCTGGAGCCTAGCGGTACCGAACATGGGGGAGCTGTTTTTT.

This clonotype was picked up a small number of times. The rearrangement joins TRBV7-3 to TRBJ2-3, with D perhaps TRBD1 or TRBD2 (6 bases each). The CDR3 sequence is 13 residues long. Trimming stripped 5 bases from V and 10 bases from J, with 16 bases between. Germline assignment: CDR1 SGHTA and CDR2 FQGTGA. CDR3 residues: CASSPPGGQSQYF. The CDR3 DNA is TGTGCCAGCAGCCCGCCCGGGGGACAATCGCAGTATTTT. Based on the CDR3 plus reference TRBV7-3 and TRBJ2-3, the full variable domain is GAGVSQTPSNKVTEKGKYVELRCDPISGHTALYWYRQSLGQGPEFLIYFQGTGAADDSGLPNDRFFAVRPEGSVSTLKIQRTERGDSAVYLCASSPPGGQSQYFGPGTRLTVL.

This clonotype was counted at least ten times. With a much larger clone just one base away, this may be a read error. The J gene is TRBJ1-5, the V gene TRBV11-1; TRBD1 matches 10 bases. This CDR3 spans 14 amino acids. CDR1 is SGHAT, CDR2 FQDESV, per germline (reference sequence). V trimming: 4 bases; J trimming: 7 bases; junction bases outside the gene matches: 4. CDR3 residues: CASSSGQGSQPQHF. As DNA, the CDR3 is TGTGCCAGCAGCTCGGGACAGGGGAGCCAGCCCCAGCATTTT.

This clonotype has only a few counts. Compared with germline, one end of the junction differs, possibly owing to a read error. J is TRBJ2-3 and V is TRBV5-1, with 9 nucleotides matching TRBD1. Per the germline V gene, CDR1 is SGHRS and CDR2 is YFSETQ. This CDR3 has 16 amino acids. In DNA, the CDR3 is TGCGCCAGCAGCCCGGGACAGGGAAAAGGGGCAGATACGCACTATTTT. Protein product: CASSPGQGKGADTHYF.

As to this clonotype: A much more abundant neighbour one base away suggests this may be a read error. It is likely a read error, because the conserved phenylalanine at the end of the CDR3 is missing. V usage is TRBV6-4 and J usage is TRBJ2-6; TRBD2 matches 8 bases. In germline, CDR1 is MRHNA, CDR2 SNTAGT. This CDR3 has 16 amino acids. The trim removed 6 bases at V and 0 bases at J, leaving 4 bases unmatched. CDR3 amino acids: CASSAGTSSGANVLTL. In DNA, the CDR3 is TGTGCCAGCAGCGCCGGGACTAGCTCTGGGGCCAACGTCCTGACTTTA.

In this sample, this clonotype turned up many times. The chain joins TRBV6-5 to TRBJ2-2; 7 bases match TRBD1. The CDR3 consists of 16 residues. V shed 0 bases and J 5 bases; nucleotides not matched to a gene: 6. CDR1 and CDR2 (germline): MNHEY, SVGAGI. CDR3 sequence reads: CASSYSTQGTTGELFF. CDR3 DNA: TGTGCCAGCAGTTACTCAACACAGGGGACGACCGGGGAGCTGTTTTTT.

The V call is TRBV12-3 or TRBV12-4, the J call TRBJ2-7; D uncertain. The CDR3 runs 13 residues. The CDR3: CANSKRQAYEQYF. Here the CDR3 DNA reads TGTGCTAACAGTAAGAGACAAGCCTACGAGCAGTACTTC.

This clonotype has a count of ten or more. The CDR3 loop is CASSSLMNTEAFF. The CDR3 coding sequence is TGTGCCAGCAGCTCGCTGATGAACACTGAAGCTTTCTTT. The V call is TRBV7-9, the J call TRBJ1-1; the D is unclear. Trimming removed 4 bases at V and 0 bases at J, with 6 bases between. Germline CDR1 SEHNR, CDR2 FQNEAQ (reference sequence). This CDR3 has 13 residues.

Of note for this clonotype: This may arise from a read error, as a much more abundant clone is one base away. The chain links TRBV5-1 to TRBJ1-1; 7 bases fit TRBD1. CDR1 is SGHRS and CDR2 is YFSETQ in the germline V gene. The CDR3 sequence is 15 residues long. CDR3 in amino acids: CANSQDRTLGTEAFF. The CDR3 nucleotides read TGCGCCAACAGCCAGGACAGGACCCTGGGCACTGAAGCTTTCTTT.

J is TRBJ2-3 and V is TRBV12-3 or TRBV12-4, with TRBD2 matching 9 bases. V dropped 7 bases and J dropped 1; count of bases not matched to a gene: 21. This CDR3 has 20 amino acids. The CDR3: CASNLDPGLARVIGTDTQYF. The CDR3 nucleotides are TGTGCCAGCAATCTCGACCCCGGACTAGCGAGAGTTATTGGCACAGATACGCAGTATTTT.

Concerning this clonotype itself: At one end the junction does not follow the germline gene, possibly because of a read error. The CDR3 is CPSNQDTGGARNQPQHF. In DNA, the CDR3 is TGTCCCAGCAACCAAGATACAGGGGGGGCCCGCAATCAGCCCCAGCATTTT. V usage is TRBV4-2 and J usage is TRBJ1-5; 8 bases match TRBD1. CDR1 LGHNA and CDR2 YNFKEQ come from the germline V gene. The CDR3 has 17 amino acids.

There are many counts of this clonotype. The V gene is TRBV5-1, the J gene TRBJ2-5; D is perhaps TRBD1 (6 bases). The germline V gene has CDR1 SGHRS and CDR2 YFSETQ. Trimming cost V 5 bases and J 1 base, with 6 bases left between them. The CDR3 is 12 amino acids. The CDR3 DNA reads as TGCGCCAGCAGACAGGGCCAAGAGACCCAGTACTTC. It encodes CASRQGQETQYF.

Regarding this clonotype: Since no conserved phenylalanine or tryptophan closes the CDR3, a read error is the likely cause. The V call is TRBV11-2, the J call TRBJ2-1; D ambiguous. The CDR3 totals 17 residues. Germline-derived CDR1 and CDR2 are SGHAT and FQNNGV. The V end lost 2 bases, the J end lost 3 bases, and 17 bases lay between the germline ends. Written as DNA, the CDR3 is TGTGCCAGCAGCTTACGACCGAGAGAGAGATTCTACAATGAGCAGTTCTTA. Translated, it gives CASSLRPRERFYNEQFL.

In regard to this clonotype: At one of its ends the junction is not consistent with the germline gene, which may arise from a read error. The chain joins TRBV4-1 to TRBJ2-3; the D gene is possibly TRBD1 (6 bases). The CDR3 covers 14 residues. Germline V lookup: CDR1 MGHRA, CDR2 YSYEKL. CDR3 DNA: TGCGCCAGGAGCCAAGGGGGTACAGGGAATAGGCAGTATTTT. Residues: CARSQGGTGNRQYF.

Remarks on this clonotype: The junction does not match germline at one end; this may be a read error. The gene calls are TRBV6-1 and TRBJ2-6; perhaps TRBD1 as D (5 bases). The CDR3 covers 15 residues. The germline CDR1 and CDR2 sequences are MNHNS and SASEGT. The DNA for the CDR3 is TGTACCAGCAGCGTTCAAACCTCTGGGGCCAATGTCCTGACTTTC. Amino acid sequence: CTSSVQTSGANVLTF.

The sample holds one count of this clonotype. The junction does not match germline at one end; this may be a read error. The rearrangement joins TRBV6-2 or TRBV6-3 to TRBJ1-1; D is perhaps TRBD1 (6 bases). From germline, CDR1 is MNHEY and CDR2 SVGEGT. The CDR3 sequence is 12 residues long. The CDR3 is CGSSQGSPEVFF. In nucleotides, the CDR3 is TGTGGCAGCAGTCAGGGGAGCCCTGAAGTTTTCTTT.

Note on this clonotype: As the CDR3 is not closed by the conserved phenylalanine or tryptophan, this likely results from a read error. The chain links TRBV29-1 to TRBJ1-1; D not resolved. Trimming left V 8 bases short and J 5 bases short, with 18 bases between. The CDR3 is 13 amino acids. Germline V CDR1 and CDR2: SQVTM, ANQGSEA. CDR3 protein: CSFFTILGTEAFI. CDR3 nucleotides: TGCAGCTTCTTTACCATTTTGGGGACTGAAGCTTTCATT.